The clone carrying this TCR beta chain occurred many times. Its antigen is as yet unknown. This entry comes from a study of neurological immune-mediated disorders. Regarding the study as a whole: Patients with HTLV-1-associated myelopathy showed the most TCR clonal expansion. Those with multiple sclerosis showed the least, falling below healthy controls.

Germline V gene lookup returns CDR1 DFQATT and CDR2 SNEGSKA (reference sequence). CDR3 size: 14 residues. The V end was cut by 3 bases, the J end by 5 bases, with 16 bases between. With 10-nucleotide random UMIs included, cDNA was synthesized by 5'RACE. TCRdb independently ran MiXCR on the 5' RACE reads; one entry per CDR3 protein. Found here are about 120,000 distinct CDR3 sequences, approximately 3.2% of them singletons; the top ten hold over 1%. Sequencing was carried out using PBMCs. The source of this sequence is a woman in her twenties or thirties with multiple sclerosis. The chain joins TRBV20-1 to TRBJ2-5; a possible D gene is TRBD2 (6 bases). The CDR3 region has the DNA TGCAGTGCTAGGGGCGGGGCCGCTCGGGAGACCCAGTACTTC. Encoded protein: CSARGGAARETQYF.